The present T cell receptor beta chain was sequenced within a study of neurological immune-mediated disorders. 5'RACE with 10-nucleotide random UMIs generated the cDNA. One entry per CDR3 protein results from TCRdb running MiXCR on the 5' RACE reads. The sample includes 40,000 to 50,000 distinct CDR3 sequences, roughly 2.5% seen only once; the top ten take 9% to 15%. This clonotype was seen many times. Its matching antigen is unknown. Study-level points and caveats: The most TCR clonal expansion was seen in HTLV-1-associated myelopathy, whereas the least was seen in multiple sclerosis, below the level in healthy controls.

This CDR3 is 13 amino acids long. Germline CDR1 reads DFQATT; CDR2 reads SNEGSKA (reference sequence). V trimming: 5 bases; J trimming: 3 bases; junction bases outside the gene matches: 1. Material for sequencing was PBMCs. The TCR comes from a man aged 25 to 45 with multiple sclerosis. The chain carries TRBV20-1 and TRBJ2-1; 10 bases are shared with TRBD2. The CDR3 nucleotides read TGCAGTGCTGGACTAGCGGACTACAATGAGCAGTTCTTC. It codes for CSAGLADYNEQFF.